This T cell receptor beta chain was recovered during a study of T cell responses to AZD1222 COVID-19 vaccine. The analysis combined second doses at about 4 or about 12 weeks. Generated by immunoSEQ multiplex PCR, the TCRdb table keeps only in-frame clones and is missing some. The data show about 140,000 clones, less than 95% seen once. This CDR3 contains 15 residues. The receptor was derived from an adult who received the AZD1222 COVID-19 vaccine. V usage is TRBV21-1 and J usage is TRBJ2-3; TRBD1 is the table's D call and was not checked against the DNA. TRBV21-1 is noted as a pseudogene. The starting material was peripheral blood, obtained 28 days after the second AZD1222 dose. CDR3 sequence reads: CASSSGDRATDTQYF. For the CDR3, the DNA is TGTGCCAGCAGCAGTGGGGACAGGGCAACAGATACGCAGTATTTT.